The next 16 T cell receptor beta chains were all read from a single sample in a study of response to subunit inactivated influenza vaccine. MiXCR, run by TCRdb on the RT-PCR reads, gives a single entry per CDR3 protein. Of roughly 760,000 distinct CDR3 sequences in the sample, 21% were seen once. The sequences come from PBMCs from blood, collected about 5 days after vaccination. The receptors come from a man aged 50 to 60 who received an inactivated influenza vaccine.

This clonotype was observed a few times. The chain uses TRBV12-3 or TRBV12-4 and TRBJ2-3; TRBD1 aligns across 8 bases. The CDR3 contains 15 residues. V dropped 6 bases and J dropped 4; count of bases not matched to a gene: 9. CDR3: CASSNGTGSSDTQYF. In DNA form, the CDR3 reads TGTGCCAGCAGCAACGGGACAGGATCATCAGATACGCAGTATTTT.

The chain recombines TRBV7-9 with TRBJ2-4; D may be TRBD2 (6 bases). Germline V gene sequence: CDR1 SEHNR, CDR2 FQNEAQ (reference sequence). V lost 1 base and J 0 bases, leaving 13 bases between the germline ends. This CDR3 is built from 17 residues. The CDR3 DNA sequence: TGTGCCAGCAGCTTAGACCTCCAGCGGGTAGCCAAAAACATTCAGTACTTC. It encodes CASSLDLQRVAKNIQYF. The full variable domain, rest sourced from reference TRBV7-9 and TRBJ2-4, is DTGVSQNPRHKITKRGQNVTFRCDPISEHNRLYWYRQTLGQGPEFLTYFQNEAQLEKSRLLSDRFSAERPKGSFSTLEIQRTEQGDSAMYLCASSLDLQRVAKNIQYFGAGTRLSVL.

This clonotype was picked up many times. The chain carries TRBV5-1 and TRBJ1-6, with D uncertain. The CDR3 has 13 residues. V lost 4 bases to trimming and J lost 7 bases, with 9 bases between them. Germline assignment: CDR1 SGHRS and CDR2 YFSETQ. CDR3 nucleotides: TGCGCCAGCAGCCTAACAGCGAATTCACCCCTCCACTTT. This translates into CASSLTANSPLHF.

The chain is built from TRBV9 and TRBJ2-5, with TRBD1 matching over 10 bases. After removal of 3 bases from V and 4 bases from J, the junction contained 21 bases not matched to a gene. The CDR3 totals 20 residues. Per germline, CDR1 SGDLS and CDR2 YYNGEE. CDR3 sequence (DNA): TGTGCCAGCAGCGCCCTCCCAGGACAGGGGGGGGCTAATCCGGGAGAGACCCAGTACTTC. This encodes CASSALPGQGGANPGETQYF. The full variable domain, in which reference TRBV9 and TRBJ2-5 provide the parts outside the CDR3, is DSGVTQTPKHLITATGQRVTLRCSPRSGDLSVYWYQQSLDQGLQFLIQYYNGEERAKGNILERFSAQQFPDLHSELNLSSLELGDSALYFCASSALPGQGGANPGETQYFGPGTRLLVL.

This sequence joins TRBV6-1 and TRBJ2-1, with 9 bases fitting TRBD2. Germline V gene data show CDR1 as MNHNS and CDR2 as SASEGT. Trimming took 1 base from V and 6 from J; bases not matched to a gene: 1. This CDR3 is 14 amino acids long. The CDR3 DNA follows: TGTGCCAGCAGTGAAGGCGGGGGGGCCAATGAGCAGTTCTTC. It translates to CASSEGGGANEQFF.

V usage is TRBV6-2 or TRBV6-3 and J usage is TRBJ1-5; D is possibly TRBD1 (5 bases). This CDR3 has 13 residues. Trimming removed 6 bases at V and 5 bases at J, with 11 bases between. Germline lookup yields CDR1 MNHEY and CDR2 SVGEGT. CDR3 bases: TGTGCCAGCAGAGAGGGGTTGTATCAGCCCCAGCATTTT. It translates to CASREGLYQPQHF.

This clonotype was seen once. V gene TRBV6-2 or TRBV6-3 combines with J gene TRBJ2-5, with 9 bases that match TRBD1. The CDR3 loop spans 15 amino acids. With V trimmed by 6 bases and J by 5 bases, 10 bases remained unmatched. Germline V gene data show CDR1 as MNHEY and CDR2 as SVGEGT. CDR3 nucleotides: TGTGCCAGCAGCAGACCCGGGACAGGGTACGAGACCCAGTACTTC. Encoded protein: CASSRPGTGYETQYF.

This clonotype was counted ten times or more. This chain joins TRBV7-8 and TRBJ2-3; the match to TRBD2 covers 8 bases. Trimming at V came to 2 bases and at J to 1 base, leaving 5 bases not matched to a gene. The CDR3 has 16 residues. CDR1 and CDR2 (germline): SGHVS, FQNEAQ. CDR3 in amino acids: CASSLTGTRGTDTQYF. CDR3 sequence (DNA): TGTGCCAGCAGCTTAACCGGGACTAGGGGCACAGATACGCAGTATTTT.

The chain joins TRBV12-3 or TRBV12-4 to TRBJ1-1; TRBD1 matches 7 bases. The junction had 7 bases not matched to a gene; V was cut back by 2 bases and J by 10 bases. The CDR3 sequence is 13 residues long. The chain's CDR3 is CASSLNRDRGAFF. In DNA, the CDR3 is TGTGCCAGCAGTTTAAACCGGGACAGAGGAGCTTTCTTT.

V gene TRBV15 combines with J gene TRBJ2-1; a possible D gene is TRBD1 (5 bases). The CDR3 sequence is 15 residues long. CDR1 and CDR2 (germline): LNHNV, YYDKDF (reference sequence). The V gene lost 0 bases and the J gene lost 1 base, with 7 bases spanning the gap. The CDR3 nucleotides are TGTGCCACCAGCAGAGATAAGGGGTCCTACAATGAGCAGTTCTTC. This codes for CATSRDKGSYNEQFF. The variable domain in full, with the rest retrieved from reference TRBV15 and TRBJ2-1, is DAMVIQNPRYQVTQFGKPVTLSCSQTLNHNVMYWYQQKSSQAPKLLFHYYDKDFNNEADTPDNFQSRRPNTSFCFLDIRSPGLGDTAMYLCATSRDKGSYNEQFFGPGTRLTVL.

This chain uses TRBV5-1 with TRBJ2-1; D unclear. The CDR3 length is 17 residues. CDR1 is SGHRS, CDR2 YFSETQ, per germline. V gave up 0 bases and J gave up 4 bases, with 17 bases separating them. The CDR3 DNA reads TGCGCCAGCAGCTTGGCCGTAGGCACGACCTTATACAATGAGCAGTTCTTC. Translated: CASSLAVGTTLYNEQFF.

A few counts support this clonotype. The chain joins TRBV5-6 to TRBJ2-1, with TRBD1 identical over 9 bases. With 4 bases clipped from V and 10 bases from J, the junction kept 6 bases outside the gene matches. This CDR3 spans 13 amino acids. Germline CDR1 reads SGHDT; CDR2 reads YYEEEE. The CDR3 reads CASSKRDREEQFF. CDR3 coding DNA: TGTGCCAGCAGCAAAAGGGACAGGGAGGAGCAGTTCTTC.

A few counts support this clonotype. The chain uses TRBV20-1 and TRBJ1-6; 8 positions match TRBD1. J lost 6 bases, V lost 6 bases, and 4 bases had no gene match. The CDR3 extends over 13 amino acids. Germline loops: CDR1 DFQATT, CDR2 SNEGSKA (reference sequence). In DNA form, the CDR3 reads TGCAGTGCCCCGGGACAGGCTAATTCACCCCTCCACTTT. Residues: CSAPGQANSPLHF.

The chain combines TRBV6-6 with TRBJ2-7; D gene unclear. Germline-derived CDR1 and CDR2 are MNHNY and SVGAGI (reference sequence). Trimming shortened V by 5 bases and J by 7 bases, and 15 bases separated the two germline ends. This CDR3 comprises 13 residues. The CDR3: CASSTRTAEEQYF. The CDR3, as DNA: TGTGCCAGCAGTACACGGACGGCGGAAGAGCAGTACTTC.

The chain employs TRBV29-1 and TRBJ2-7; 9 bases fit TRBD1. The CDR3 contains 13 residues. CDR1 and CDR2 (germline): SQVTM, ANQGSEA. The junction had 6 bases not matched to a gene; V was cut back by 2 bases and J by 7 bases. DNA for the CDR3: TGCAGCGTTGAACTGAACAGGGGGCGAGAGCAGTACTTC. It yields the protein CSVELNRGREQYF.

This clonotype came up a few times. J is TRBJ2-1 and V is TRBV7-9, with 8 bases matching TRBD1. Trimming at V came to 1 base and at J to 8 bases, leaving 7 bases not matched to a gene. CDR1 SEHNR and CDR2 FQNEAQ come from the germline V gene (reference sequence). The CDR3 is made up of 15 amino acids. The CDR3 sequence is CASSLDQGAGYEQFF. In DNA form, the CDR3 reads TGTGCCAGCAGCTTAGATCAGGGGGCAGGGTATGAGCAGTTCTTC. The whole variable domain, filled in from reference TRBV7-9 and TRBJ2-1, reads DTGVSQNPRHKITKRGQNVTFRCDPISEHNRLYWYRQTLGQGPEFLTYFQNEAQLEKSRLLSDRFSAERPKGSFSTLEIQRTEQGDSAMYLCASSLDQGAGYEQFFGPGTRLTVL.